These T cell receptor beta chains were read from a single sample in a study of CD8 T cells in ankylosing spondylitis. TCRdb reanalysed the 5' RACE reads using MiXCR and keeps one entry per CDR3 protein. The profile shows 90,000 to 120,000 distinct CDR3 sequences, approximately 25% of them singletons. The sample consisted of synovial fluid, either unsorted or a sorted T cell fraction (not recorded which). The receptors come from a male donor with ankylosing spondylitis. Both conserved end residues are part of each CDR3. Fields, in order: J gene, clone size, D gene, V gene, CDR3 DNA, CDR3 protein. The D gene is left open where the match is weak. Clone size is given for some rows only: seen once, a few or many times, or a class if the clone is expanded.

>TRBJ2-1|few|TRBD2|TRBV11-1
TGTGCCAGCAGCCCCTTGCTTAGCGGGAGTAATGAGCAGTTCTTC
CASSPLLSGSNEQFF
>TRBJ1-2|few|NA|TRBV20-1
TGCAGTGCTCAGAAGCCTACCTATGGCTACACCTTC
CSAQKPTYGYTF
>TRBJ1-5|few|NA|TRBV7-2
TGTGCCAGCAGCTTATCAGGGTCTGGAGCTCAGACCCAGCATTTT
CASSLSGSGAQTQHF
>TRBJ2-3|few|TRBD2|TRBV24-1
TGTGCCACCAGTGCCCCGGGACTAGCGGGAGCGGCGGATACGCAGTATTTT
CATSAPGLAGAADTQYF
>TRBJ2-1|few|TRBD1|TRBV19
TGTGCCAGTAGTATGGACAGGGGACAGTTCTTC
CASSMDRGQFF
>TRBJ2-1|NA|NA|TRBV5-6
TGTGCCAGCAGCTTGGTCGAGTCCTACAATGAGCAGTTCTTC
CASSLVESYNEQFF
>TRBJ2-5|NA|NA|TRBV7-8
TGTGCCAGCAGCTTAGGAGCCACTAGGATAGAGACCCAGTACTTC
CASSLGATRIETQYF
>TRBJ2-3|NA|TRBD2|TRBV5-1
TGCGCCAGCAGCCCCCAAGCGGGAGGAAGGACAGATACGCAGTATTTT
CASSPQAGGRTDTQYF
>TRBJ2-7|few|TRBD2|TRBV15
TGTGCCACCAGCAGAGAGCTAGCGGGAGTCGGAGAGCAGTACTTC
CATSRELAGVGEQYF
>TRBJ2-7|NA|NA|TRBV20-1
TGCAGTGCTAGATCCGAGGGTTCGGCGGGCTACGAGCAGTACTTC
CSARSEGSAGYEQYF
>TRBJ1-2|few|NA|TRBV7-9
TGTGCCAGCAGCTTAGGGTCCGGTAACTATGGCTACACCTTC
CASSLGSGNYGYTF
>TRBJ2-1|few|TRBD2|TRBV20-1
TGCAGTGCTAGGGGAGGGGCTAGTTTCAATGAGCAGTTCTTC
CSARGGASFNEQFF
>TRBJ2-1|NA|NA|TRBV15
TGTGCCACCAGCCGTGGCAGCGAGCTTTACAATGAGCAGTTCTTC
CATSRGSELYNEQFF
>TRBJ2-1|NA|TRBD2|TRBV7-2
TGTGCCAGCAGCTCAGCCGGGACTAGCGGGAGGAATGAGCAGTTCTTC
CASSSAGTSGRNEQFF
>TRBJ1-2|few|TRBD1|TRBV5-1
TGCGCCAGCAGCTTGGACGGGGGACAGGGGAATGGCTACACCTTC
CASSLDGGQGNGYTF
>TRBJ1-5|few|NA|TRBV20-1
TGCAGTGCTAGAGATGGGGTGGTCGATCAGCCCCAGCATTTT
CSARDGVVDQPQHF
>TRBJ2-7|NA|NA|TRBV20-1
TGCAGTGCTAGAGCCCCATTTGGAGTCTACGAGCAGTACTTC
CSARAPFGVYEQYF
>TRBJ1-2|many|TRBD1|TRBV20-1
TGCAGTGCTAGAGAACCCCCCGGACAGGGCCAACTCTATGGCTACACCTTC
CSAREPPGQGQLYGYTF
>TRBJ1-2|few|NA|TRBV29-1
TGCAGCGTTCTAGAGACACCGATCTATGGCTACACCTTC
CSVLETPIYGYTF
>TRBJ2-5|NA|NA|TRBV20-1
TGCAGTGCCATTCCTCAAGAGACCCAGTACTTC
CSAIPQETQYF
>TRBJ1-1|few|NA|TRBV2
TGTGCCAGCAGCGTTCAGAACACTGAAGCTTTCTTT
CASSVQNTEAFF
>TRBJ2-1|many|NA|TRBV7-6
TGTGCCAGCAGCTTATCGACAGTGAACAATGAGCAGTTCTTC
CASSLSTVNNEQFF
>TRBJ1-4|NA|TRBD1|TRBV30
TGTGCCTGGGGGCGACAGGGGAAAGAAAAACTGTTTTTT
CAWGRQGKEKLFF
>TRBJ2-7|few|TRBD1|TRBV6-1
TGTGCCAGCGATAAAACCCCAGGGGGCGACTACGAGCAGTACTTC
CASDKTPGGDYEQYF
>TRBJ2-5|few|NA|TRBV6-1
TGTGCCAGCAGTGAATACAGGGTGGCGGAGACCCAGTACTTC
CASSEYRVAETQYF
>TRBJ1-1|NA|NA|TRBV10-3
TGTGCCATCAGTGGTCAGGGTTTGTGGACTGAAGCTTTCTTT
CAISGQGLWTEAFF
>TRBJ2-1|many|NA|TRBV6-2/TRBV6-3
TGTGCCAGCAGCGTCCCCTGGGTACATGAGCAGTTCTTC
CASSVPWVHEQFF
>TRBJ1-5|NA|NA|TRBV6-4
TGTGCCAGCAGCGACTTGCCAGGGGTAAAGCCCCAGCATTTT
CASSDLPGVKPQHF
>TRBJ2-1|many|TRBD2|TRBV30
TGTGCCCAGGATCGGGGAGGGCGATACAATGAGCAGTTCTTC
CAQDRGGRYNEQFF
>TRBJ2-6|NA|NA|TRBV11-2
TGTGCCAGCAGCCTTTACAACCGCCCTGGGGCCAACGTCCTGACTTTC
CASSLYNRPGANVLTF
>TRBJ2-7|NA|NA|TRBV6-5
TGTGCCAGCAGTTACGGCGGAAGGGGGACCCCCTACGAGCAGTACTTC
CASSYGGRGTPYEQYF
>TRBJ2-5|few|NA|TRBV29-1
TGCAGCTACCGTCGGGAGACCCAGTACTTC
CSYRRETQYF
>TRBJ2-2|NA|TRBD1|TRBV12-5
TGTGCTAGTGGTTTGGGACAGGGGGTACCCGCGAACACCGGGGAGCTGTTTTTT
CASGLGQGVPANTGELFF
>TRBJ1-1|NA|TRBD1|TRBV28
TGTGCCAGCAGGTCGGGACAGGGTAATGTGGCTTTCTTT
CASRSGQGNVAFF
>TRBJ1-2|NA|NA|TRBV5-6
TGTGCCAGCAGCCGGACGGAGGTAGATGGCTACACCTTC
CASSRTEVDGYTF
>TRBJ2-3|few|NA|TRBV3-1
TGTGCCAGCAGCTTGAAGGGGGGGACAGATACGCAGTATTTT
CASSLKGGTDTQYF
>TRBJ1-6|NA|NA|TRBV2
TGTGCCAGCACCCAAGAGGGTCGTTCACCCCTCCACTTT
CASTQEGRSPLHF
>TRBJ1-2|NA|TRBD1|TRBV7-2
TGTGCCAGCAGCATCCCGGACAGGGCCGTATATGGCTACACCTTC
CASSIPDRAVYGYTF
>TRBJ1-1|NA|NA|TRBV30
TGTGCCTGGAGTCGACTCGGGCATGTTCCTGAAGCTTTCTTT
CAWSRLGHVPEAFF
>TRBJ1-2|NA|NA|TRBV12-3/TRBV12-4
TGTGCCAGCAGTCCCAGTGAGGGAATCGGCTATGGCTACACCTTC
CASSPSEGIGYGYTF
>TRBJ1-1|NA|NA|TRBV5-4
TGTGCCAGCAGTTGGGGCGGGGGCTGGGGGAACACTGAAGCTTTCTTT
CASSWGGGWGNTEAFF
>TRBJ1-6|once|TRBD1|TRBV30
TGTGCCTGGAGTCGAGGTGGGACAGAGAATTCACCCCTCCACTTT
CAWSRGGTENSPLHF